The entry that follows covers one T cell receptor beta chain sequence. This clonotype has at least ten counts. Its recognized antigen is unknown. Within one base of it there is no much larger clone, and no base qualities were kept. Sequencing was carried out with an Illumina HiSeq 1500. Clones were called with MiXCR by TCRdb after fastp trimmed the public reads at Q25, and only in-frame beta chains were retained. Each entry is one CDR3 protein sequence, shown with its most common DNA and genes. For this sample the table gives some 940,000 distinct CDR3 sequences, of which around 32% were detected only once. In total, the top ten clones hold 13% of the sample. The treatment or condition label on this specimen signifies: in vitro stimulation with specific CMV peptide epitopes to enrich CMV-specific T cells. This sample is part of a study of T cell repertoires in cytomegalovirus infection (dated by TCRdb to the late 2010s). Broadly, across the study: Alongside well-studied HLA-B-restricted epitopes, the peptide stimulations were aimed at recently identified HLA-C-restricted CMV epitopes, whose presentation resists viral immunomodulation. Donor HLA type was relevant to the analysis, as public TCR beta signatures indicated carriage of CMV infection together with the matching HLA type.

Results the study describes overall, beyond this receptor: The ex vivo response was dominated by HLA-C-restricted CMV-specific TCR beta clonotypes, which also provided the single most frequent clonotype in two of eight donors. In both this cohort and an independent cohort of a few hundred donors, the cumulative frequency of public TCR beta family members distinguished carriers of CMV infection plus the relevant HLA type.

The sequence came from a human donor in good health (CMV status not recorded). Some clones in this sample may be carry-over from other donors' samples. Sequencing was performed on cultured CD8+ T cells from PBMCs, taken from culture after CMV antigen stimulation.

The CDR3 corresponds to CASSFPGTGRGTDTQYF. The DNA sequence is as follows: TGTGCCAGCAGTTTCCCCGGGACAGGGAGGGGCACAGATACGCAGTATTTT. Recombination connected TRBV12-3 or TRBV12-4 to TRBJ2-3, and TRBD1 aligns with 9 junction nucleotides. After removal of 3 bases from V and 1 base from J, the junction retains 8 bases not matched to a gene. Including the terminal cysteine and phenylalanine, the CDR3 comprises 17 residues. Only the CDR3 region is kept as DNA, spanning 51 bases read in frame from base 1.